This T cell receptor beta chain came from a study of blood T cell repertoires in COVID-19. Study-wide context: Some COVID-19 samples were acute and others convalescent; all came from the United States, Italy and Spain.

As handled by the study authors: Reference gene primer amplification gave nucleated cell count estimates. Method: immunoSEQ multiplex PCR; TCRdb's copy keeps in-frame clones and lacks some. That table is the source of V, J and clone size, and D and trimming were worked out from the DNA. Counted here are 55,000 to 60,000 clones, approximately 88% occurring once; the ten biggest clones make up roughly a sixth. The CDR3 has 15 residues. Trimming removed 2 bases at V and 6 bases at J, with 17 bases between. From germline, CDR1 is SGHTA and CDR2 FQGNSA. The TCR was taken from an older man with active COVID-19. The rearrangement joins TRBV7-2 to TRBJ2-7; D possibly corresponds to TRBD2 (6 bases). The sequenced sample was peripheral blood. CDR3: CASSLQAGGDGEQYF. DNA of the CDR3: TGTGCCAGCAGCTTACAAGCGGGTGGGGACGGCGAGCAGTACTTC.